This T cell receptor (beta chain) was identified during a study of PD-1 blockade in classical Hodgkin lymphoma. This CDR3 contains 15 residues. Germline V lookup: CDR1 SGDLS, CDR2 YYNGEE. Between the trimmed V and J ends, which lost 4 bases and 0 bases, there was a span of 11 bases. Using immunoSEQ multiplex PCR, the repertoire was profiled, and TCRdb retains in-frame clones only, with some absent. Here the sample spans under 95,000 clones, around nine tenths being singletons. Every single patient, without exception, relapsed after autologous stem cell transplantation, and brentuximab vedotin exposure varied.

The TCR originated in a human donor with classical Hodgkin lymphoma. The input for sequencing was peripheral blood mononuclear cells (PBMCs), taken before the second cycle of nivolumab. The chain has TRBV9 and TRBJ1-5, with a weak D call TRBD1 (6 bases). The CDR3 nucleotides read TGTGCCAGCAGCCCTGGACAGACTAGCAATCAGCCCCAGCATTTT. Protein: CASSPGQTSNQPQHF.